The TCR beta chain described here comes from a study of blood T cell repertoires in COVID-19. The overall study: Acute-phase and convalescent COVID-19 samples originated in the United States, Italy and Spain. T cells, B-cell-depleted T cells, or PBMCs supplied cDNA or gDNA.

In the original processing: Quantification of nucleated cells was approximated via reference gene primer amplification. The method was immunoSEQ multiplex PCR; TCRdb's version includes in-frame clones alone and lacks a portion of them. That table gives V, J and clone size, and the DNA gave D and trimming. Among 60,000 to 85,000 clones listed, more than 70% were seen once. CDR1 is SGHDT, CDR2 YYEEEE, per germline. This CDR3 is 13 amino acids long. Between the trimmed V and J ends, which lost 2 bases and 7 bases, there was a span of 12 bases. The TCR sequence derives from a woman aged 55-69 years with acute or convalescent COVID-19. The sequencing input was peripheral blood. The chain carries TRBV5-6 and TRBJ1-2; tentative D call: TRBD1 (5 bases). The chain's CDR3 is CASSFQGVRGYTF. Here the CDR3 DNA reads TGTGCCAGCAGCTTCCAAGGGGTCCGTGGCTACACCTTC. Variable domain in full (rest from reference TRBV5-6 and TRBJ1-2): DAGVTQSPTHLIKTRGQQVTLRCSPKSGHDTVSWYQQALGQGPQFIFQYYEEEERQRGNFPDRFSGHQFPNYSSELNVNALLLGDSALYLCASSFQGVRGYTFGSGTRLTVV.